This TCR beta chain was sequenced in a study of shared clonotypes between healthy human individuals. Here immunoSEQ multiplex PCR was the method, and the copy in TCRdb shows in-frame clones only, minus some. Of 2 million to 3 million clones listed, 90% to 95% are singletons. This CDR3 has 15 amino acids. J was trimmed by 2 bases and V by 5 bases; bases with no gene match: 4. In germline, CDR1 is MRHNA, CDR2 SNTAGT. The genes are TRBV6-4 and TRBJ2-2, with 8 bases fitting TRBD1. This clonotype was sampled from a man younger than 35 in good health. Some clones in this sample may be carry-over from other donors' samples. Specimen: naive CD4+ T cells from PBMCs. The sample's subset: CD45RA+ positively selected. The CDR3 region has the DNA TGTGCCAGCAGTTCAGGACAGGGAAACACCGGGGAGCTGTTTTTT. It yields the protein CASSSGQGNTGELFF.